The T cell receptor (beta chain) described here comes from a study of blood T cells in healthy people across ages. Combining a sample-barcoded 5' primer with a J-beta primer mix, a second PCR ran for roughly 7 to 11 cycles. MiXCR, applied by TCRdb to the 5' RACE reads, yields one record per CDR3 protein. The data hold around 790,000 distinct CDR3 sequences, with more than 40% observed a single time. Each donor supplied around 9.6 milliliters of peripheral blood. At least 5 micrograms of total RNA were extracted per sample. Sample: blood. This TCR came from a man aged 55 to 70 in good health.

The CDR3 is CASSRTGTGEHF. CDR3 nucleotide sequence: TGTGCCAGCAGCAGGACAGGGACAGGCGAGCATTTT. J is TRBJ1-5 and V is TRBV6-1, with 8 bases lining up with TRBD1. The V gene's germline CDR1 is MNHNS and CDR2 SASEGT. After removal of 6 bases from V and 14 bases from J, the junction contained 9 bases not matched to a gene. The CDR3 totals 12 residues.